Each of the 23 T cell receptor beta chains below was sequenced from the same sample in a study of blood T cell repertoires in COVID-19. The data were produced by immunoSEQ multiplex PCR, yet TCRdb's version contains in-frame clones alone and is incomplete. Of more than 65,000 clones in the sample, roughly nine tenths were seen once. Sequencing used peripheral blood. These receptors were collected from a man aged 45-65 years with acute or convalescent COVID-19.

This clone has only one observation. CDR3 amino acids: CASSIRRGGMDEQFF. The DNA for the CDR3 is TGTGCCAGTAGTATACGTCGGGGGGGCATGGATGAGCAGTTCTTC. This chain connects TRBV19 to TRBJ2-1, with 8 bases fitting TRBD2. There are 15 residues in the CDR3. J gave up 8 bases and V 2 bases, and 8 bases lay outside the gene matches. Germline CDR1 reads LNHDA; CDR2 reads SQIVND (reference sequence).

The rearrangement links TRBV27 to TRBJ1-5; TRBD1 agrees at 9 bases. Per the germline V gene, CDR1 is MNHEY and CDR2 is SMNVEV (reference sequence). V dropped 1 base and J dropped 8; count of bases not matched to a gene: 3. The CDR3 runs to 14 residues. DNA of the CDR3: TGTGCCAGCAGTTTATTACAGGGGGCTAAGCCCCAGCATTTT. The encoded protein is CASSLLQGAKPQHF.

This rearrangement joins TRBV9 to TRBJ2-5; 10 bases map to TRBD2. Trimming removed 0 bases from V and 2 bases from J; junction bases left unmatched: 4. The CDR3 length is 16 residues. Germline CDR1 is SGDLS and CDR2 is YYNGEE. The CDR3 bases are TGTGCCAGCAGCGTAGATAGCGGGGGGTTACAAGAGACCCAGTACTTC. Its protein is CASSVDSGGLQETQYF.

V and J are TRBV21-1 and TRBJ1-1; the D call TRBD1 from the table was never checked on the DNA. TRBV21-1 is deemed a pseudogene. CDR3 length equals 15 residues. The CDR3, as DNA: TGTGCCAGCAGTGGACAGTGGATTAGATACACTGAAGCTTTCTTT. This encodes CASSGQWIRYTEAFF.

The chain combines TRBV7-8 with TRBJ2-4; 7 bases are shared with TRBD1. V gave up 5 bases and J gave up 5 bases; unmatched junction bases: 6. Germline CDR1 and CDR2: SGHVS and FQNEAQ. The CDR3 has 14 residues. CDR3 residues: CASSPRGLENIQYF. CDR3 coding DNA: TGTGCCAGCAGCCCTAGGGGGCTAGAAAACATTCAGTACTTC.

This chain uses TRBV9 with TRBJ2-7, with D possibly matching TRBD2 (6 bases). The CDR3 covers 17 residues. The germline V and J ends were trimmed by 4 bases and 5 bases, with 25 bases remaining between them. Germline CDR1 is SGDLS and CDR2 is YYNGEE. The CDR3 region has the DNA TGTGCCAGCAGCAGATCCAAGGGGCGGGAACCCTGGCACGAGCAGTACTTC. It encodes CASSRSKGREPWHEQYF.

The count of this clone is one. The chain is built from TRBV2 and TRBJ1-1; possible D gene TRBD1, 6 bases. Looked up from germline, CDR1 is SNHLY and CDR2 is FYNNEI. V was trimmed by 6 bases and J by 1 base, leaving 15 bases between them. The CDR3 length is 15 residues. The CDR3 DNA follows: TGTGCCAGCAGAGCTCCGGGACACCCGAACACTGAAGCTTTCTTT. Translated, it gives CASRAPGHPNTEAFF. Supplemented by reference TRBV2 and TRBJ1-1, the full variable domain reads EPEVTQTPSHQVTQMGQEVILRCVPISNHLYFYWYRQILGQKVEFLVSFYNNEISEKSEIFDDQFSVERPDGSNFTLKIRSTKLEDSAMYFCASRAPGHPNTEAFFGQGTRLTVV.

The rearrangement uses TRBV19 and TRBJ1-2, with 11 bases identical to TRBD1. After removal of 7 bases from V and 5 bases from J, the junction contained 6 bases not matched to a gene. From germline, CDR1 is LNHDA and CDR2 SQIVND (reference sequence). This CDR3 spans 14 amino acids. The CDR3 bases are TGTGCCAGTATCCGGACAGGGGGCAGATATGGCTACACCTTC. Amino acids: CASIRTGGRYGYTF. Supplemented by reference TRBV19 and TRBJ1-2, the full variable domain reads DGGITQSPKYLFRKEGQNVTLSCEQNLNHDAMYWYRQDPGQGLRLIYYSQIVNDFQKGDIAEGYSVSREKKESFPLTVTSAQKNPTAFYLCASIRTGGRYGYTFGSGTRLTVV.

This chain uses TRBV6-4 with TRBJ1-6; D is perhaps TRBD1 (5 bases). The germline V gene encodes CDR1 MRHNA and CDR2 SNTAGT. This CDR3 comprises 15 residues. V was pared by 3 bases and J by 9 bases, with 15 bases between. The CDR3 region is CASSEEGRRGSPLHF. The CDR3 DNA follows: TGTGCCAGCAGTGAGGAGGGCAGAAGGGGTTCACCCCTCCACTTT.

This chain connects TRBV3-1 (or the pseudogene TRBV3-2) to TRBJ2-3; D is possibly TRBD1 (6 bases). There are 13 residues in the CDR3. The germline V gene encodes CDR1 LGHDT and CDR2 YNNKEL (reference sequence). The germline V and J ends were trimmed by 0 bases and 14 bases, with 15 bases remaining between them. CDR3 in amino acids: CASSQEDSFPGYF. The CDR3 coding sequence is TGTGCCAGCAGCCAAGAGGACAGCTTCCCTGGGTATTTT.

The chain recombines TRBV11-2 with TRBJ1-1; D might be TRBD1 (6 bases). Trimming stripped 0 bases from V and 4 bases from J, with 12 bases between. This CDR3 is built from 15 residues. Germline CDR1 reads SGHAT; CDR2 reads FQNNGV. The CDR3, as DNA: TGTGCCAGCAGCTTAGATTCACGGGGGGCCACTGAAGCTTTCTTT. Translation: CASSLDSRGATEAFF.

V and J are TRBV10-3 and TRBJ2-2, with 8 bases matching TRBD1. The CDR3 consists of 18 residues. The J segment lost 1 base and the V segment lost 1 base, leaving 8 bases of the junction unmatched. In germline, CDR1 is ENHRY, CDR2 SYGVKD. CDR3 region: CAISEFGRGRMNTGELFF. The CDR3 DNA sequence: TGTGCCATCAGTGAGTTTGGCAGGGGGCGCATGAACACCGGGGAGCTGTTTTTT.

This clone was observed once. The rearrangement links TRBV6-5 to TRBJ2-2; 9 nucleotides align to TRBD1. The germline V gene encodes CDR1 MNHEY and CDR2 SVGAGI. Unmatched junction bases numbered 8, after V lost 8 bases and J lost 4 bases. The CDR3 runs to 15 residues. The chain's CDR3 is CASGTGGAGTGELFF. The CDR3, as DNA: TGTGCCAGCGGAACAGGGGGCGCAGGCACCGGGGAGCTGTTTTTT.

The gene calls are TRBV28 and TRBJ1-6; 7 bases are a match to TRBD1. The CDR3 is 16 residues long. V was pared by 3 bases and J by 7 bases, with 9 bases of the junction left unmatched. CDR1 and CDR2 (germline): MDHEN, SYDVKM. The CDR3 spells CASSFRYRGANSPLHF. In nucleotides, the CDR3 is TGTGCCAGCAGTTTCCGCTACAGGGGTGCGAATTCACCCCTCCACTTT.

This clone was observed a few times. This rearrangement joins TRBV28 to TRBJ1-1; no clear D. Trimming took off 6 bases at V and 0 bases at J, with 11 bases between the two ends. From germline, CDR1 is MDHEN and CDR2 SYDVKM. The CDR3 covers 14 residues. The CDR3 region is CASSPGPMNTEAFF. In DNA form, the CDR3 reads TGTGCCAGCAGCCCTGGTCCTATGAACACTGAAGCTTTCTTT.

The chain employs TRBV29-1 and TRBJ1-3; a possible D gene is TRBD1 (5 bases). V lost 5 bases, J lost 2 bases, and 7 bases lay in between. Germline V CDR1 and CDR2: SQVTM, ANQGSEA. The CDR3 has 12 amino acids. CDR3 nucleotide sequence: TGCAGCGTTATACAGGCTGGAAACACCATATATTTT. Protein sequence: CSVIQAGNTIYF.

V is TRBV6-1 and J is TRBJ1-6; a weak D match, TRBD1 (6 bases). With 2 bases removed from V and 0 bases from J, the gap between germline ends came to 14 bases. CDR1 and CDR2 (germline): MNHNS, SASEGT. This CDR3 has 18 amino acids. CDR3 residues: CASSEIRQESSYNSPLHF. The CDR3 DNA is TGTGCCAGCAGTGAAATTCGACAGGAAAGCTCCTATAATTCACCCCTCCACTTT.

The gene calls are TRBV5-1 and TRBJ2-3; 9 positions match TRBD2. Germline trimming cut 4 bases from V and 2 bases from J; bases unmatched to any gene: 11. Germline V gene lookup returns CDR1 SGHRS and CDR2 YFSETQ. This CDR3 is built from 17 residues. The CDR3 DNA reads TGCGCCAGCAGCCCCGGTGCGCTAGCGGGAAACACAGATACGCAGTATTTT. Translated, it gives CASSPGALAGNTDTQYF.

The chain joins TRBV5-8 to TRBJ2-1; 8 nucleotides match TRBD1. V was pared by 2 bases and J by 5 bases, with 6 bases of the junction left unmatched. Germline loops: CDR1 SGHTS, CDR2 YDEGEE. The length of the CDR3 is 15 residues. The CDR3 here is CASSFGDRSNNEQFF. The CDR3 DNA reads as TGTGCCAGCAGCTTCGGGGACAGGTCAAACAATGAGCAGTTCTTC.

This CDR3 reads CAISSTGLNQPQHF. CDR3 DNA: TGTGCCATCAGTAGTACAGGCCTTAATCAGCCCCAGCATTTT. The rearrangement joins TRBV10-3 to TRBJ1-5; possibly TRBD1 for D (5 bases). Germline V gene data show CDR1 as ENHRY and CDR2 as SYGVKD. The CDR3 is made up of 14 amino acids. Trimming cost V 5 bases and J 4 bases, with 12 bases left between them.

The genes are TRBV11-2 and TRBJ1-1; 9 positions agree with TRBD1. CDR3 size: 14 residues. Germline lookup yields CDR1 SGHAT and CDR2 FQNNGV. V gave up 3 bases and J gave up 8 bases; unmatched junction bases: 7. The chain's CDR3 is CASSLGTGRTEAFF. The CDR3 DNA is TGTGCCAGCAGCTTGGGGACAGGGAGGACCGAAGCTTTCTTT. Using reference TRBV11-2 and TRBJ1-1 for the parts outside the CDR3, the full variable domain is EAGVAQSPRYKIIEKRQSVAFWCNPISGHATLYWYQQILGQGPKLLIQFQNNGVVDDSQLPKDRFSAERLKGVDSTLKIQPAKLEDSAVYLCASSLGTGRTEAFFGQGTRLTVV.

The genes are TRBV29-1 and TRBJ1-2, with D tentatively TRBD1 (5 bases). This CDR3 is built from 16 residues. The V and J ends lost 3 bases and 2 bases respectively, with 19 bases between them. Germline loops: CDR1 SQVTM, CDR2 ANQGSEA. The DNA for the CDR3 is TGCAGCGTTGACAAAAGGGTCCGGGGGACGAACTATGGCTACACCTTC. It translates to CSVDKRVRGTNYGYTF.

The CDR3 DNA follows: TGTGCCATCAGTGCAGGGGGCCCCTCCGAGCAGTACTTC. Its translation is CAISAGGPSEQYF. This sequence joins TRBV10-3 and TRBJ2-7, with 8 bases that match TRBD1. The CDR3 covers 13 residues. CDR1 and CDR2 (germline): ENHRY, SYGVKD. J gave up 6 bases and V 4 bases, and 5 bases lay outside the gene matches.